The present T cell receptor beta chain was sequenced within a study of naive and memory T cell subsets. Blood and skin TCR RNA was reverse transcribed with alpha and beta constant primers. From the 5' RACE reads, TCRdb called clonotypes with MiXCR, one entry per CDR3 protein. Among approximately 27,000 distinct CDR3 sequences, around a quarter were seen once, and the ten largest hold about 1.8%. Within the sample, this clonotype is medium-sized (0.01 to 0.1%). Adult healthy volunteers gave 2.5 ml peripheral blood for whole-blood RNA. The CDR3 sequence is 12 residues long. From germline, CDR1 is MNHNY and CDR2 SVGAGI (reference sequence). V trimming: 5 bases; J trimming: 4 bases; junction bases outside the gene matches: 0.

This sequence joins TRBV6-6 and TRBJ2-3, with 7 bases that match TRBD2. This clonotype was obtained from a female donor in good health. CDR3 sequence: CASSREADTQYF. The DNA of the CDR3 is TGTGCCAGCAGTCGGGAGGCAGATACGCAGTATTTT.